This record concerns one T cell receptor (beta chain) sequence. These data originate in a study of blood T cell repertoires in COVID-19. Study-wide context: Sources were T cells, B-cell-depleted T cells, or PBMCs; the material itself was cDNA or gDNA.

Per the original methods: For nucleated cells, counts were estimated from reference gene primer amplification. Assay used: immunoSEQ multiplex PCR; TCRdb lists only in-frame clones, some missing. The V and J calls and clone size come from that table; D and trimming were worked out from the DNA. The sample has roughly 250,000 clones, 75% to 90% seen once; the top ten hold over 8.5%. CDR1 is SGHRS, CDR2 YFSETQ, per germline. V was pared by 1 base and J by 1 base, with 10 bases between. The CDR3 has 15 amino acids. Sequencing input: peripheral blood. This TCR was recovered from a human donor in a cohort sampled during active COVID-19. The chain has TRBV5-1 and TRBJ2-3, with D maybe TRBD1 (5 bases). The CDR3 DNA sequence: TGCGCCAGCAGCTTGTCAGGGTTCGGCACAGATACGCAGTATTTT. It encodes CASSLSGFGTDTQYF.